This TCR beta chain was retrieved from a study of early T cells in non-severe SARS-CoV-2 infection. Study-level information: Unsorted whole blood bulk RNA was sequenced, with unpaired chains. Study-wide results and limits: The matching step, a VDJdb search, favored anti-spike CD8 responses and missed private and CD4 specificities.

This clonotype appeared a few times. Its cognate antigen is unknown. Individual cDNA molecules carried attached unique molecular identifiers. TCRdb recomputed calls from the 5' RACE reads with MiXCR, one row per CDR3 protein. The top ten hold 25% to 30% of the sample, which has approximately 33,000 distinct CDR3 sequences, roughly 5.6% seen once. The CDR3 is 13 residues long. With 6 bases removed from V and 7 bases from J, the gap between germline ends came to 16 bases. The V gene is TRBV12-3 or TRBV12-4, the J gene TRBJ2-7; the D gene could be TRBD1 or TRBD2 (5 bases each). Sequences were obtained from whole blood. The origin of this receptor is an adult who was a healthcare worker with PCR-confirmed SARS-CoV-2 infection or an uninfected control (not recorded which). The CDR3 region has the DNA TGTGCCAGCAGCCGGGGACCTCTACGAGAGCAGTACTTC. It translates to CASSRGPLREQYF.